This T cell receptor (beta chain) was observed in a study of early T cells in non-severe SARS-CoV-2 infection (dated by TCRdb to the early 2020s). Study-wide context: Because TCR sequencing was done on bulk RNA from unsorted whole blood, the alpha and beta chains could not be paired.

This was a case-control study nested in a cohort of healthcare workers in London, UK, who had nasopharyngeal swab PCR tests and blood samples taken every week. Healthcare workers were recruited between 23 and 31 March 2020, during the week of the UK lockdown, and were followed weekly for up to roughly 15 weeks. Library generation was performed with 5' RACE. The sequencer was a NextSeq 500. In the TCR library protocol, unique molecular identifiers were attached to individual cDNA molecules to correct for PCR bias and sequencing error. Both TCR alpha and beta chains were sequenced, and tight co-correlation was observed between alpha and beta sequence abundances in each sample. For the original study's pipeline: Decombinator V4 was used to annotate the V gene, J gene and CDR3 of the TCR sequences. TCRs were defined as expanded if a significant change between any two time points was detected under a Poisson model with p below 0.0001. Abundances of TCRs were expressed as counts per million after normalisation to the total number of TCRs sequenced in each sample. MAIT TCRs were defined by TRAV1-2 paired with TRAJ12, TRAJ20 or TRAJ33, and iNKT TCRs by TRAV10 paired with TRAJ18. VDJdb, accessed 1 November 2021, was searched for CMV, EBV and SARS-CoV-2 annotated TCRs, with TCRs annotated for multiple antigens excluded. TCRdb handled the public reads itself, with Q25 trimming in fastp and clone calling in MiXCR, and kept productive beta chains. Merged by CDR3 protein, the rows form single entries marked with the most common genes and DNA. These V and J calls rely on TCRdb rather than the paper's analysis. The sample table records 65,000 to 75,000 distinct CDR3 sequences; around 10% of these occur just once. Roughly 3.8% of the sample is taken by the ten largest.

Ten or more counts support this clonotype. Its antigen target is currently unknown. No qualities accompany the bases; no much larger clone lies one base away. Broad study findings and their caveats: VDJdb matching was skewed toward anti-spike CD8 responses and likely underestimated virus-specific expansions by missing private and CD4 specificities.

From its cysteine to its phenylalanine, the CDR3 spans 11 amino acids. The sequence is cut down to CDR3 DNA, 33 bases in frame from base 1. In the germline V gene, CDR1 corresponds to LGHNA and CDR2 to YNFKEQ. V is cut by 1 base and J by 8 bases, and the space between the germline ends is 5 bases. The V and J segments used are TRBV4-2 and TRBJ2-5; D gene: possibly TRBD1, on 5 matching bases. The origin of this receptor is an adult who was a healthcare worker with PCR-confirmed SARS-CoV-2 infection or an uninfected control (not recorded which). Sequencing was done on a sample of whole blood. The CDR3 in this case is CASSQGGTQYF. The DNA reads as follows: TGTGCCAGCAGCCAAGGGGGCACCCAGTACTTC.